This T cell receptor beta chain was identified during a study of T cell responses to AZD1222 COVID-19 vaccine (dated by TCRdb to the early 2020s). Background on the whole study: A total of more than 230 trial participants underwent TCR sequencing, of whom 207 received two doses of AZD1222 and approximately 25 received two doses of the MenACWY control vaccine. Trial participants were enrolled into age subgroups of 18-55, 56-69 and 70-plus years, which contained roughly 140, 27 and 60 TCR-sequenced participants, respectively.

As for this clone: What antigen it recognizes has not been identified. Per-base quality was not reported, and no clone a single base away is much larger than it.

The CDR3 regions of human TCRbeta chains were subjected to immunosequencing. On the authors' methods: Repertoire TCRs were checked for matches against a reference library of SARS-CoV-2-specific TCRs that had been generated using the MIRA antigen-specificity platform. Breadth was defined as the fraction of unique TCRs that were SARS-CoV-2-associated, and depth was defined as the fraction of total T cells that were SARS-CoV-2-associated. Using the MIRA data, each spike-specific TCR was mapped to the spike region that the TCR reacts to and placed in a CD4 or CD8 class. Log10-transformed breadth and depth values were compared by one-way ANOVA with Sidak's multiple comparisons tests. The source is immuneACCESS, and TCRdb retained only in-frame sequences with V and J called. Part of the clones is not carried over; for the studies checked, unresolved V genes explain less than half of this, and the remainder is unexplained. V and J calls and clone size come straight from that table; D and trimming were deduced from the DNA. The sample includes some 110,000 clones, with approximately 90% observed a single time. Clones ranked in the top ten supply about 1.4% of the sample.

Between the V and J ends, shortened by 0 bases and 5 bases respectively, the junction contains 14 bases. Spanning cysteine to phenylalanine, the CDR3 consists of 15 amino acids. The retained sequence is limited to the CDR3, 45 bases, with the frame set at the first base. The germline V gene encodes CDR1 LGHDT and CDR2 YNNKEL (reference sequence). Results and caveats for the whole study, not just this receptor: Because no day 14 peak-response samples were available, the repertoires could be characterized only after the peak T cell response. A significant rise in spike-specific TCR breadth and depth was observed after two AZD1222 doses relative to day 0 and relative to MenACWY recipients. Only five to seven AZD1222 recipients were SARS-CoV-2 seropositive at baseline, limiting conclusions about previously exposed vaccinees. CD4 TCRs associated with the vaccine covered the entire spike protein, and the dominant responses were in regions 160-218 and 743-854. In the small 56-69-year group, the increase in depth fell short of significance, most likely because of low power. Reportedly, almost half of the unique spike-specific TCRs recognized epitopes lying outside the regions that are mutated in the B.1.351 and B.1.1.7 variants. Participants were mostly white British, with more females than males. The authors suggested clonal diversity may have been underestimated.

Explained via the paper, the time point label denotes: about 28 days (+/-7) after the second vaccine dose. AZD1222 recipients whose second dose came at about 4 weeks and those whose second dose came at about 12 weeks were combined into one group, since spike-specific TCR depth and breadth did not differ between the two schedules. Samples from vaccinated people were obtained from the UK trials COV001 and COV002, which included a single-blind randomized controlled phase 2/3 trial of AZD1222 (ChAdOx1 nCoV-19) in healthy adults. For TCRbeta chain sequencing, PBMC samples from trial participants were taken at day 0 and at day 28 after the second dose.

Here the sequenced sample was peripheral blood, taken 28 days after the second AZD1222 dose. The origin of this receptor is an adult who received the AZD1222 COVID-19 vaccine. This chain is built from TRBV3-1 (or the pseudogene TRBV3-2) and TRBJ2-7, with no reliable assignment of the D segment. The CDR3 here reads CASSQDGLVIDEQYF. The DNA sequence follows: TGTGCCAGCAGCCAAGATGGGCTAGTCATCGACGAGCAGTACTTC.